The 20 T cell receptor beta chains below all came from one sample that was sequenced in a study of T cell responses to AZD1222 COVID-19 vaccine. Measured with immunoSEQ multiplex PCR; TCRdb has only the in-frame clones, and not every one. The sample has approximately 160,000 clones, about 92% seen once. Specimen: peripheral blood, collected on day 0 of AZD1222 vaccination. These receptors were obtained from an adult in good health.

J is TRBJ2-7 and V is TRBV5-8; 9 nucleotides agree with TRBD1. Germline CDR1 reads SGHTS; CDR2 reads YDEGEE. V shed 9 bases, J shed 3 bases, and the junction held 4 bases outside the gene matches. This CDR3 contains 12 residues. The CDR3 loop reads CAKDRGYYEQYF. CDR3 coding DNA: TGTGCCAAGGACAGGGGCTACTACGAGCAGTACTTC.

The chain employs TRBV28 and TRBJ1-2; D remains unclear. CDR1 MDHEN and CDR2 SYDVKM come from the germline V gene. The ends were cut back, 5 bases at V and 4 bases at J, with 14 bases in the middle. This CDR3 has 14 residues. This CDR3 reads CASSPPGYPYGYTF. The DNA of the CDR3 is TGTGCCAGCAGTCCCCCGGGTTATCCCTATGGCTACACCTTC.

The chain carries TRBV27 and TRBJ1-3; 10 bases line up with TRBD1. V lost 3 bases to trimming and J lost 1 base; unmatched junction nucleotides: 0. The CDR3 is made up of 15 amino acids. Germline loops: CDR1 MNHEY, CDR2 SMNVEV (reference sequence). The CDR3 here is CASSLGQGSGNTIYF. The CDR3 nucleotides are TGTGCCAGCAGTTTGGGACAGGGGTCTGGAAACACCATATATTTT.

The chain recombines TRBV3-1 (or the pseudogene TRBV3-2) with TRBJ2-3; possibly TRBD1 for D (6 bases). The CDR3 extends over 16 amino acids. V lost 5 bases and J 6 bases, leaving 21 bases between the germline ends. Germline assignment: CDR1 LGHDT and CDR2 YNNKEL (reference sequence). This chain's CDR3 is CASSLGLIGGRDTQYF. The DNA of the CDR3 is TGTGCCAGCAGCTTAGGGTTGATTGGGGGCCGGGATACGCAGTATTTT.

The V gene is TRBV3-1 (or the pseudogene TRBV3-2), the J gene TRBJ2-3, with D uncertain. The CDR3 extends over 15 amino acids. Trimming left V 0 bases short and J 0 bases short, with 7 bases between. The germline V gene has CDR1 LGHDT and CDR2 YNNKEL (reference sequence). In nucleotides, the CDR3 is TGTGCCAGCAGCCAAGAACTGGGAAGCACAGATACGCAGTATTTT. It specifies CASSQELGSTDTQYF.

The V and J genes are TRBV30 and TRBJ1-6; no clear D. Deletions cut 6 bases from V and 0 bases from J, with 15 bases between. CDR1 and CDR2 (germline): GTSNPN, SVGIG (reference sequence). The CDR3 length is 16 residues. CDR3: CACPGKVFSYNSPLHF. The CDR3 DNA reads TGTGCCTGCCCCGGGAAAGTCTTCTCCTATAATTCACCCCTCCACTTT.

V usage is TRBV28 and J usage is TRBJ2-5; 11 bases agree with TRBD2. The V gene's germline CDR1 is MDHEN and CDR2 SYDVKM. V lost 6 bases, J lost 5 bases, and 17 bases stayed unmatched. The CDR3 length is 18 residues. The CDR3 nucleotides are TGTGCCAGCAGAGACGGACTAGCGGGCGCAAAACCGGGGGAGACCCAGTACTTC. As protein: CASRDGLAGAKPGETQYF. Drawing the rest from reference TRBV28 and TRBJ2-5, the complete variable domain is DVKVTQSSRYLVKRTGEKVFLECVQDMDHENMFWYRQDPGLGLRLIYFSYDVKMKEKGDIPEGYSVSREKKERFSLILESASTNQTSMYLCASRDGLAGAKPGETQYFGPGTRLLVL.

The V and J genes are TRBV6-1 and TRBJ1-1; D gene unclear. The germline V and J ends were trimmed by 1 base and 3 bases, with 9 bases remaining between them. Looked up from germline, CDR1 is MNHNS and CDR2 is SASEGT. CDR3 size: 14 residues. The CDR3 DNA reads as TGTGCCAGCAGTGAAGTTGGGGAGCACACTGAAGCTTTCTTT. Its protein product is CASSEVGEHTEAFF.

The rearrangement uses TRBV7-9 and TRBJ1-2, with D unclear. The CDR3 is 14 residues long. V lost 5 bases, J lost 4 bases, and 14 bases lay in between. Germline V gene data show CDR1 as SEHNR and CDR2 as FQNEAQ (reference sequence). DNA for the CDR3: TGTGCCAGCAGCCAGCCCGGGCAGGCCTATGGCTACACCTTC. Residues: CASSQPGQAYGYTF. Filled out from reference TRBV7-9 and TRBJ1-2, the complete variable domain reads DTGVSQNPRHKITKRGQNVTFRCDPISEHNRLYWYRQTLGQGPEFLTYFQNEAQLEKSRLLSDRFSAERPKGSFSTLEIQRTEQGDSAMYLCASSQPGQAYGYTFGSGTRLTVV.

A word on this clone: Distinct nucleotide sequences in the sample also encode this CDR3. The chain recombines TRBV5-6 with TRBJ1-1; no clear D gene. CDR1 SGHDT and CDR2 YYEEEE come from the germline V gene. The CDR3 runs to 13 residues. Trimming cost V 0 bases and J 1 base, with 4 bases left between them. CDR3: CASSLGGNTEAFF. The CDR3, as DNA: TGTGCCAGCAGCTTGGGAGGGAACACTGAAGCTTTCTTT.

The chain joins TRBV5-1 to TRBJ1-6, with 7 bases matching TRBD1. The CDR3 runs 15 residues. Per the germline V gene, CDR1 is SGHRS and CDR2 is YFSETQ. J lost 9 bases, V lost 4 bases, and 10 bases had no gene match. The CDR3 is CASSEGQPTGSPLHF. The CDR3 nucleotides read TGCGCCAGCAGCGAGGGACAGCCAACGGGTTCACCCCTCCACTTT.

In its sample, this clone was seen once. The gene calls are TRBV6-5 and TRBJ1-2; D is perhaps TRBD1 (5 bases). Trimming took 8 bases from V and 4 from J, leaving 14 bases between them. Germline values: CDR1 MNHEY, CDR2 SVGAGI. The CDR3 totals 13 residues. DNA of the CDR3: TGTGCCAGCCGAGGGACGGCTCTCTATGGCTACACCTTC. Its protein is CASRGTALYGYTF.

The chain couples TRBV7-2 to TRBJ1-1; the D is unclear. The CDR3 contains 11 residues. Germline values: CDR1 SGHTA, CDR2 FQGNSA. V gave up 3 bases and J gave up 6 bases, with 5 bases separating them. Here the CDR3 reads CASSFFAEAFF. The CDR3 DNA is TGTGCCAGCAGCTTCTTCGCTGAAGCTTTCTTT.

The chain is built from TRBV19 and TRBJ2-2; 14 bases fit TRBD2. J lost 5 bases, V lost 8 bases, and 19 bases had no gene match. This CDR3 comprises 20 residues. Germline lookup yields CDR1 LNHDA and CDR2 SQIVND (reference sequence). As DNA, the CDR3 is TGTGCCAGTTTGGGGAAGCGGACTAGCGGGGGGCATACGTGGACCGGGGAGCTGTTTTTT. The encoded protein is CASLGKRTSGGHTWTGELFF.

J is TRBJ1-3 and V is TRBV19; TRBD1 matches at 7 bases. J gave up 4 bases and V 4 bases, and 7 bases lay outside the gene matches. CDR1 is LNHDA and CDR2 is SQIVND in the germline V gene (reference sequence). This CDR3 region has 15 residues. Here the CDR3 DNA reads TGTGCCAGTAGTAGCCGACAGGGCGTGGGAAACACCATATATTTT. Translating gives CASSSRQGVGNTIYF.

The chain links TRBV6-1 to TRBJ2-5; TRBD2 matches at 12 bases. CDR3 length: 18 amino acids. The V gene end was trimmed by 2 bases and the J gene end by 4 bases; junction bases not matched to a gene: 11. Germline V gene sequence: CDR1 MNHNS, CDR2 SASEGT. In nucleotides, the CDR3 is TGTGCCAGCAGTGAACTAGCGGGGGGGCTTCTTGTGAGAGAGACCCAGTACTTC. It yields the protein CASSELAGGLLVRETQYF.

This clone was detected only once. This chain joins TRBV24-1 and TRBJ1-1; D call uncertain. This CDR3 spans 12 amino acids. V was pared by 8 bases and J by 1 base, with 7 bases between. Germline V CDR1 and CDR2: KGHDR, SFDVKD. This CDR3 is CATKGGNTEAFF. The DNA for the CDR3 is TGTGCCACCAAGGGAGGGAACACTGAAGCTTTCTTT.

The J gene is TRBJ2-4, the V gene TRBV7-9; D is possibly TRBD1 or TRBD2 (5 bases each). Germline loops: CDR1 SEHNR, CDR2 FQNEAQ (reference sequence). Trimming shortened V by 5 bases and J by 7 bases, and 18 bases separated the two germline ends. CDR3 length: 15 residues. The CDR3 region has the DNA TGTGCCAGCAGCCCGAATGGGGGAGCGAGGAACATTCAGTACTTC. This gives the protein CASSPNGGARNIQYF. The whole variable domain, filled in from reference TRBV7-9 and TRBJ2-4, reads DTGVSQNPRHKITKRGQNVTFRCDPISEHNRLYWYRQTLGQGPEFLTYFQNEAQLEKSRLLSDRFSAERPKGSFSTLEIQRTEQGDSAMYLCASSPNGGARNIQYFGAGTRLSVL.

The gene calls are TRBV6-5 and TRBJ2-3; TRBD1 agrees at 10 bases. Trimming at V came to 1 base and at J to 4 bases, leaving 5 bases not matched to a gene. This CDR3 is built from 16 residues. CDR1 is MNHEY, CDR2 SVGAGI, per germline. The CDR3 nucleotides read TGTGCCAGCAGTTACTTACGGACAGGGGGTTCAGATACGCAGTATTTT. It codes for CASSYLRTGGSDTQYF.

V is TRBV27 and J is TRBJ2-3; D is unclear. CDR1 MNHEY and CDR2 SMNVEV come from the germline V gene (reference sequence). V lost 4 bases, J lost 6 bases, and 17 bases lay in between. The CDR3 loop spans 15 amino acids. CDR3 region: CASSSRLLGSDTQYF. The CDR3 DNA follows: TGTGCCAGCAGTTCCCGGCTTTTAGGGTCGGATACGCAGTATTTT.